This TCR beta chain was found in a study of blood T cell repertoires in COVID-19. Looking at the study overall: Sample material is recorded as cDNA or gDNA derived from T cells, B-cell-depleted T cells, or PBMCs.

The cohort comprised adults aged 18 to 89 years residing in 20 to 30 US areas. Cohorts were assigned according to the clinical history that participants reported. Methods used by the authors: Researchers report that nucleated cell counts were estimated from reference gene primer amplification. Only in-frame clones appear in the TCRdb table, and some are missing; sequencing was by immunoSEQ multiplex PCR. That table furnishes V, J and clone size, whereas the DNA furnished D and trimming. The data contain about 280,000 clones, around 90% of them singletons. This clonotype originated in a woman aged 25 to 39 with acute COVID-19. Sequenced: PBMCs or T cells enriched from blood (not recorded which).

The CDR3: CAWSVQGGEDGYTF. CDR3 nucleotide sequence: TGTGCCTGGAGTGTACAAGGGGGCGAGGATGGCTACACCTTC. The chain is built from TRBV30 and TRBJ1-2; 7 positions agree with TRBD1. The V gene's germline CDR1 is GTSNPN and CDR2 SVGIG (reference sequence). V was clipped by 0 bases and J by 6 bases; unmatched bases: 7. The CDR3 spans 14 residues.